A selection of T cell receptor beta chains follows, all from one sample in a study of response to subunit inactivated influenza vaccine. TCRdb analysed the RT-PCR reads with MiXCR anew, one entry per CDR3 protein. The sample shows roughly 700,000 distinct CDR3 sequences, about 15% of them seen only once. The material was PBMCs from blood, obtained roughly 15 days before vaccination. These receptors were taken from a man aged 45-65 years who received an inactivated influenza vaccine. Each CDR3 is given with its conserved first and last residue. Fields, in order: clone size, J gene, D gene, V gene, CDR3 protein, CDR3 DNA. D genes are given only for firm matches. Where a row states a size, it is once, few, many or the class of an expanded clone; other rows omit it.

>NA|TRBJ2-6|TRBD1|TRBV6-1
CASRRTGTGYFPGANVLTF
TGTGCCAGCAGACGAACCGGGACAGGCTACTTCCCTGGGGCCAACGTCCTGACTTTC
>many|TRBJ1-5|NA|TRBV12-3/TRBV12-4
CASSLVLSNQPQHF
TGTGCCAGCAGTTTAGTACTGAGCAATCAGCCCCAGCATTTT
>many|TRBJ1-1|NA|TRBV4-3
CASSQKRVGITEAFF
TGCGCCAGCAGCCAAAAACGGGTTGGTATCACTGAAGCTTTCTTT
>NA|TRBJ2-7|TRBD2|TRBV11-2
CASSLSGGLLYEQYF
TGTGCCAGCAGCTTAAGCGGGGGGTTGCTCTACGAGCAGTACTTC
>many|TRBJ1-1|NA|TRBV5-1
CASSQFSQEAGTEAFF
TGCGCCAGCAGCCAGTTTTCACAGGAGGCGGGCACTGAAGCTTTCTTT
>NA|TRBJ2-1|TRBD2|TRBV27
CASSQGSRGESYNEQFF
TGTGCCAGCAGCCAAGGTTCGCGGGGGGAATCATACAATGAGCAGTTCTTC
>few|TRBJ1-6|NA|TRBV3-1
CASAQGGLSPLHF
TGTGCCAGCGCCCAGGGAGGGCTCTCACCCCTCCACTTT
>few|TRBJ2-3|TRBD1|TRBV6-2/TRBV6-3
CASSFDRGRTDTQYF
TGTGCCAGCAGTTTCGACAGGGGACGCACAGATACGCAGTATTTT
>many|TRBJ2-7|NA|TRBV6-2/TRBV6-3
CASTQPLGIRGISSEQYF
TGTGCCAGCACCCAACCCCTGGGAATTAGGGGGATATCATCCGAGCAGTACTTC
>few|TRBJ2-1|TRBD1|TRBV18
CASSKDRVLNEQFF
TGTGCCAGTTCCAAGGACAGGGTCTTGAATGAGCAGTTCTTC
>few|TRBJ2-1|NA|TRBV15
CATSRQQGNEQFF
TGTGCCACCAGCAGACAACAGGGAAATGAGCAGTTCTTC
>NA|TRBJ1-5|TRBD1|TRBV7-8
CASSFGTGSPQPQHF
TGTGCCAGCAGCTTCGGGACAGGGTCTCCTCAGCCCCAGCATTTT
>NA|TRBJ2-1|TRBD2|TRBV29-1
CSVERTSGNYNEQFF
TGCAGCGTGGAAAGGACTAGCGGGAATTACAATGAGCAGTTCTTC
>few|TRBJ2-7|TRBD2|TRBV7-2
CASSQPSGLDYEQYF
TGTGCCAGCAGCCAACCCTCGGGACTAGATTACGAGCAGTACTTC
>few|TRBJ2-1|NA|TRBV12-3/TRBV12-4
CASSFGGGAHEQFF
TGTGCCAGCAGTTTTGGCGGAGGGGCCCATGAGCAGTTCTTC
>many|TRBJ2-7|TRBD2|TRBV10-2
CASSDPGLAGGNYEQYF
TGCGCCAGCAGTGATCCGGGACTAGCGGGGGGGAACTACGAGCAGTACTTC